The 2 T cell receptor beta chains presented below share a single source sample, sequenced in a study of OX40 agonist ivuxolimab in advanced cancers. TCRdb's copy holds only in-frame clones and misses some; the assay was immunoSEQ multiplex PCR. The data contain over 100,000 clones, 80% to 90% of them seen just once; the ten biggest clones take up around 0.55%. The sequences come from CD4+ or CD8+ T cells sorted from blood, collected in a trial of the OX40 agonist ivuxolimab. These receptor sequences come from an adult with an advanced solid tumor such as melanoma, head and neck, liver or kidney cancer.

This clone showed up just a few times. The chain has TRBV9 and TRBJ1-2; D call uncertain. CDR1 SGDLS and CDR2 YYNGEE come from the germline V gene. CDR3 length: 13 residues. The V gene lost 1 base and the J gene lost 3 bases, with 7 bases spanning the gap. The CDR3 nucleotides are TGTGCCAGCAGCGTAATGGAGGACTATGGCTACACCTTC. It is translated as CASSVMEDYGYTF.

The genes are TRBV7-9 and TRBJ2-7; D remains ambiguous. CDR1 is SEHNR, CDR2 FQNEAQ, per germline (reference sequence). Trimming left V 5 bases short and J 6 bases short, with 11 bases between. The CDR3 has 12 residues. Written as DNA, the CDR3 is TGTGCCAGCAGCCCCCCGGGCGGCGAGCAGTACTTC. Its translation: CASSPPGGEQYF.